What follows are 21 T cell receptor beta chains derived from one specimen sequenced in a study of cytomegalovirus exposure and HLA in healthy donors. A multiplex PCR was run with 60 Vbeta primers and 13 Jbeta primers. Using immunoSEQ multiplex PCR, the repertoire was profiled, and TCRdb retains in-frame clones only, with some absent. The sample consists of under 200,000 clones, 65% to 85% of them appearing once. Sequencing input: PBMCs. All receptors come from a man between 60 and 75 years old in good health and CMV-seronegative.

The CDR3 here is CASSTPIRGAEAFF. The CDR3 DNA is TGTGCCAGCAGTACTCCCATACGGGGAGCTGAAGCTTTCTTT. The V and J genes are TRBV6-6 and TRBJ1-1, with D unresolved. Trimming took off 5 bases at V and 6 bases at J, with 16 bases between the two ends. This CDR3 contains 14 residues. The germline V gene encodes CDR1 MNHNY and CDR2 SVGAGI (reference sequence).

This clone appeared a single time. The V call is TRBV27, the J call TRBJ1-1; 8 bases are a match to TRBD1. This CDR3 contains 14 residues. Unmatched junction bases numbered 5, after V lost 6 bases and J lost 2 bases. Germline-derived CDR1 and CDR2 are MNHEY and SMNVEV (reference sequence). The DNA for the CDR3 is TGTGCCAGCAGGGAGGGACAGGTTAACACTGAAGCTTTCTTT. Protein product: CASREGQVNTEAFF.

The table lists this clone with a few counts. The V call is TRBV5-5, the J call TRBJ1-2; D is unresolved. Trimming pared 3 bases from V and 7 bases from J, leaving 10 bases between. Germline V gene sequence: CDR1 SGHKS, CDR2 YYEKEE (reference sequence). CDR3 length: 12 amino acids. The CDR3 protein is CASSSQDLGYTF. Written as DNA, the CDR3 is TGTGCCAGCAGCTCGCAGGATCTTGGCTACACCTTC.

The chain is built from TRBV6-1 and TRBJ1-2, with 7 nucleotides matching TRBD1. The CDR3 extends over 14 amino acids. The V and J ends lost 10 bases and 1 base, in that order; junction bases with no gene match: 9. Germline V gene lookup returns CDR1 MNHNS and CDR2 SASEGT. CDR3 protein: CATSPDRSNYGYTF. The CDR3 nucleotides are TGTGCCACTTCTCCGGACAGGAGTAACTATGGCTACACCTTC.

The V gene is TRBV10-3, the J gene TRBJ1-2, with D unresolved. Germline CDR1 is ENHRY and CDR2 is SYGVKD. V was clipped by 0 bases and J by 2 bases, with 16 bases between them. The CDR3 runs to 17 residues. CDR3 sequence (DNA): TGTGCCATCAGTGAGTCTTCAAGGGCGGAGGTCAACTATGGCTACACCTTC. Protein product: CAISESSRAEVNYGYTF.

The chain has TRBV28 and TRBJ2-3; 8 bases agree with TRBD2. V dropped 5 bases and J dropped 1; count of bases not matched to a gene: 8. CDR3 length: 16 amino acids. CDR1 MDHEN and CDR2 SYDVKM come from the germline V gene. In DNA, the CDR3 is TGTGCCAGCAGTCCCCTATCGGGAGGGCGCACAGATACGCAGTATTTT. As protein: CASSPLSGGRTDTQYF.

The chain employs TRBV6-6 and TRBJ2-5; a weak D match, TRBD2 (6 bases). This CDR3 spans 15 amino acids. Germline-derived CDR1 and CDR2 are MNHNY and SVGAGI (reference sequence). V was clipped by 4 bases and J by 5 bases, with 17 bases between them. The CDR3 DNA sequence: TGTGCCAGCAGTTCCGGGACCATCGCGGGGGAGACCCAGTACTTC. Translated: CASSSGTIAGETQYF.

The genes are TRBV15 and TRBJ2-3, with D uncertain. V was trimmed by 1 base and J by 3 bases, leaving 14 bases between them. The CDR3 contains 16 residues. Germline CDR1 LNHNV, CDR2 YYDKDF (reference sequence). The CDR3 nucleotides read TGTGCCACCAGCAGAGGGTTAGAGCCGAGGACAGATACGCAGTATTTT. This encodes CATSRGLEPRTDTQYF. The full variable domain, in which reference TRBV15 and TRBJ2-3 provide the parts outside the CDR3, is DAMVIQNPRYQVTQFGKPVTLSCSQTLNHNVMYWYQQKSSQAPKLLFHYYDKDFNNEADTPDNFQSRRPNTSFCFLDIRSPGLGDTAMYLCATSRGLEPRTDTQYFGPGTRLTVL.

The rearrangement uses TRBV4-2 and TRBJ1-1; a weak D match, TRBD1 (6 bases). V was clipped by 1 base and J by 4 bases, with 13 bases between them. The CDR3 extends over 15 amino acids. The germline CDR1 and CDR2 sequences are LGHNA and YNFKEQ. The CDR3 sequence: CASSQARQGPTEAFF. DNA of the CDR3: TGTGCCAGCAGCCAAGCGAGGCAGGGGCCCACTGAAGCTTTCTTT.

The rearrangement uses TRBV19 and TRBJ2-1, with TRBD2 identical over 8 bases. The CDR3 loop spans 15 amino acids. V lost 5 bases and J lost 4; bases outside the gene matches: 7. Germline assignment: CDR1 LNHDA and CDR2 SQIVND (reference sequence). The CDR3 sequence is CASSPRGGPYNEQFF. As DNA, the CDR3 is TGTGCCAGTAGTCCCCGGGGGGGCCCGTACAATGAGCAGTTCTTC. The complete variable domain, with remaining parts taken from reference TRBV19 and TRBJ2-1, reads DGGITQSPKYLFRKEGQNVTLSCEQNLNHDAMYWYRQDPGQGLRLIYYSQIVNDFQKGDIAEGYSVSREKKESFPLTVTSAQKNPTAFYLCASSPRGGPYNEQFFGPGTRLTVL.

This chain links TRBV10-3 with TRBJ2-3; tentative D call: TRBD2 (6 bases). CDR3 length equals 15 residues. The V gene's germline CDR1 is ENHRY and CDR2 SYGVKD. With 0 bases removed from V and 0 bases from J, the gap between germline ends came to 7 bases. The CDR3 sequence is CAISESGGSTDTQYF. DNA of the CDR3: TGTGCCATCAGTGAGTCGGGAGGAAGCACAGATACGCAGTATTTT.

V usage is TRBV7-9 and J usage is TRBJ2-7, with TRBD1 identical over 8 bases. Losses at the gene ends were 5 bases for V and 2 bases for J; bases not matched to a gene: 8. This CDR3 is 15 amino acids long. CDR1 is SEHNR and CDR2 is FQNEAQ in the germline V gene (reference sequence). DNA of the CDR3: TGTGCCAGCAGCCCATTCGGACAGGGACCCTACGAGCAGTACTTC. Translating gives CASSPFGQGPYEQYF.

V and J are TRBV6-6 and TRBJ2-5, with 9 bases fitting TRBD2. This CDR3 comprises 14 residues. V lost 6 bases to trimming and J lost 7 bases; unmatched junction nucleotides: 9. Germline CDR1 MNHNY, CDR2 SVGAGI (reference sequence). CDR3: CASRLAGAEGTQYF. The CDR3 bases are TGTGCCAGCAGGTTAGCGGGAGCAGAGGGGACCCAGTACTTC.

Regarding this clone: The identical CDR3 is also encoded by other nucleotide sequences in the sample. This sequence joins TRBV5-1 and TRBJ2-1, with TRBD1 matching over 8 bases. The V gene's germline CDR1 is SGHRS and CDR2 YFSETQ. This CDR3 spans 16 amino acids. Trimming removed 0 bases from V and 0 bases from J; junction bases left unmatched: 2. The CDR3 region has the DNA TGCGCCAGCAGCTTGGGACAGGGGAGCTCCTACAATGAGCAGTTCTTC. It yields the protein CASSLGQGSSYNEQFF.

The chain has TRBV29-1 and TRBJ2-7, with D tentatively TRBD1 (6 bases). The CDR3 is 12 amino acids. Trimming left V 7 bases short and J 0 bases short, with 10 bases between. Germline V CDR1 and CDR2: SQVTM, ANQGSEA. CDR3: CSAWDNSYEQYF. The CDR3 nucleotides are TGCAGCGCCTGGGACAACTCCTACGAGCAGTACTTC.

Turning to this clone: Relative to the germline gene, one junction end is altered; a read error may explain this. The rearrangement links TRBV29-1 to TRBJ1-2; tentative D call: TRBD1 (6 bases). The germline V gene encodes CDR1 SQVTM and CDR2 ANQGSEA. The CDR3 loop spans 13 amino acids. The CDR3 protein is CSVVRGANYGYPF. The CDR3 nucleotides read TGCAGCGTTGTTCGGGGGGCTAACTATGGCTACCCCTTC.

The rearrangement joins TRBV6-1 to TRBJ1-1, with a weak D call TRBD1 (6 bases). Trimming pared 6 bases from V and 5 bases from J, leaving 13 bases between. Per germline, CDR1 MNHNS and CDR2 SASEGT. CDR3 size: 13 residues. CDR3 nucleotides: TGTGCCAGCAGGGACACAGGGTCGACTGAAGCTTTCTTT. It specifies CASRDTGSTEAFF.

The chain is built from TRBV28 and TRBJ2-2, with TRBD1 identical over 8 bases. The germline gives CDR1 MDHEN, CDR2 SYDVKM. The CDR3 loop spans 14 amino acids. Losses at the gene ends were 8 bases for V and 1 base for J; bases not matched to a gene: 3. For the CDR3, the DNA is TGTGCCAGCGCGGGACAGGTGAACACCGGGGAGCTGTTTTTT. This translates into CASAGQVNTGELFF.

The CDR3 DNA is TGTGCCAGCAGCCTCCTGACAAGCCGGAACGAGCAGTACTTC. Translation: CASSLLTSRNEQYF. The chain combines TRBV5-5 with TRBJ2-7; no firm D call. The CDR3 extends over 14 amino acids. Trimming cost V 4 bases and J 5 bases, with 16 bases left between them. From germline, CDR1 is SGHKS and CDR2 YYEKEE (reference sequence).

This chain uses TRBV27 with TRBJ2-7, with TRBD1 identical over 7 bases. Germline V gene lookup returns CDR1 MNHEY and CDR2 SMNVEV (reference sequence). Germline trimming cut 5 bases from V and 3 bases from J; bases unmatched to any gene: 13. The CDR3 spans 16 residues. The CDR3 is CASSRNRGGIGYEQYF. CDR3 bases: TGTGCCAGCAGTCGAAACAGGGGCGGTATCGGCTACGAGCAGTACTTC.

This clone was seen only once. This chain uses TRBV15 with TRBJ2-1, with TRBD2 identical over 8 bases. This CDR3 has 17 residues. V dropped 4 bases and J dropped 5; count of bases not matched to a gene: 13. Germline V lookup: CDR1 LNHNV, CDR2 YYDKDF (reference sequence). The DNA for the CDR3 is TGTGCCACCAGCAAATCCCTGGGTAGCGGGGCCGACAATGAGCAGTTCTTC. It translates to CATSKSLGSGADNEQFF. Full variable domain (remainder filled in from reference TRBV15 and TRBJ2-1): DAMVIQNPRYQVTQFGKPVTLSCSQTLNHNVMYWYQQKSSQAPKLLFHYYDKDFNNEADTPDNFQSRRPNTSFCFLDIRSPGLGDTAMYLCATSKSLGSGADNEQFFGPGTRLTVL.